This T cell receptor beta chain was documented in a study of T cell changes during pregnancy in multiple sclerosis. V lost 0 bases to trimming and J lost 4 bases, with 9 bases between them. The CDR3 contains 14 residues. CDR1 and CDR2 (germline): MNHEY, SVGAGI. Repertoires were generated with immunoSEQ multiplex PCR, while TCRdb's copy carries only in-frame clones and drops some. Of tens of thousands of clones listed, about 92% were seen once; the top ten hold 1% to 1.5%. Sequencing was performed on peripheral blood. The source of this sequence is a female donor with multiple sclerosis, enrolled in a pregnancy study. The chain has TRBV6-5 and TRBJ1-1, with D perhaps TRBD1 (6 bases). The CDR3 nucleotides are TGTGCCAGCAGTTACTCGAAAGGGGGCACTGAAGCTTTCTTT. Translated, it gives CASSYSKGGTEAFF.